This is a list of T cell receptor beta chains from one sample in a study of CD8+CD57+ T cells in acquired aplastic anemia. TCRdb recomputed calls from the reads with MiXCR, one row per CDR3 protein. The sample records about 420,000 distinct CDR3 sequences, under 80% being singletons. The sample was sorted CD4+, CD8+, or CD8+CD57+ T cells (not recorded which) from PBMCs. The receptor source for this set is a human donor in good health, serving as a control. The CDR3 runs from the conserved cysteine through the conserved F or W. A D gene is named only where the DNA matches it firmly. Rows give clone size only sometimes, using once, few, many, or a class for an expanded clone.

size,J,D,V,DNA,CDR3
many,TRBJ1-1,TRBD1,TRBV27,TGTGCCAGCGGGAGAAAATCCGGGACAGCACTGAACACTGAAGCTTTCTTT,CASGRKSGTALNTEAFF
-,TRBJ1-2,-,TRBV4-3,TGCGCCAGCAGCCAAGCACATCTCTCCGGGGGCTACACCTTC,CASSQAHLSGGYTF
many,TRBJ2-1,-,TRBV20-1,TGCAGTGCTAGTTGGCGGGGTCTGTCCAATGAGCAGTTCTTC,CSASWRGLSNEQFF
-,TRBJ1-4,-,TRBV2,TGTGCCAGCAGTTTCGCGGATGGTTCTACGGCAGAAAAACTGTTTTTT,CASSFADGSTAEKLFF
-,TRBJ2-5,-,TRBV2,TGTGCCAGCAGCTTGACGACAGGACATGGCCAGCCCCAGCACTTT,CASSLTTGHGQPQHF
-,TRBJ2-7,TRBD2,TRBV7-9,TGTGCCAGCAGCGTAGACGGGGGGGGGGAGCAGTACTTC,CASSVDGGGEQYF
-,TRBJ1-6,-,TRBV5-5,TGTGCCAGCCTCCTTTCGGGCACCAATAATTCACCCCTCCACTTT,CASLLSGTNNSPLHF
few,TRBJ1-2,TRBD1,TRBV12-3/TRBV12-4,TGTGCCAGCAGTTTATGGGACAGGGGGAATGGCTACACCTTC,CASSLWDRGNGYTF
few,TRBJ2-5,TRBD1,TRBV10-2,TGCGCCAGCAGGGGGACAGGGGGCTGGAAAGAGACCCAGTACTTC,CASRGTGGWKETQYF
-,TRBJ1-5,TRBD1,TRBV29-1,TGCAGCGTTAACGGGGACAGGGAGGGGCAGACCCAGCATTTT,CSVNGDREGQTQHF
-,TRBJ2-5,TRBD2,TRBV6-5,TGTGCCAGCAGAGCGGGGGGGCGGATAGAGACCCAGTACTTC,CASRAGGRIETQYF
-,TRBJ1-1,-,TRBV7-2,TGTGCCAGCAGCTTATCACAGGTGAACACTGAAGTTTTC,CASSLSQVNTEVF
few,TRBJ2-5,TRBD2,TRBV2,TGTGCCAGCAGTGAAGTTAGCGGGGGGGCTCTGGAGACCCAGTACTTC,CASSEVSGGALETQYF
-,TRBJ1-3,-,TRBV12-3/TRBV12-4,TGTGCCAGCAGCCCGCACAGGTTCGGAAACACCATATATTTT,CASSPHRFGNTIYF
-,TRBJ1-6,-,TRBV7-3,TGTGCCAGCAGCATAAGGGAGGGTGGTTCACCCCTCCGCTTT,CASSIREGGSPLRF
-,TRBJ2-7,-,TRBV20-1,TGCAGTGCAAAGAGGGCGACTTACGAGCTGAACTACGAGCAGTACTTC,CSAKRATYELNYEQYF
-,TRBJ1-2,-,TRBV7-9,TGTGCCAGCAGCCAGCCCGACGGGGGCTACACCTTC,CASSQPDGGYTF
-,TRBJ1-5,-,TRBV7-8,TGTGCCAGCAGCCAAGGGGCAGGGTATAGCAATCAGCCCCAGCATTTT,CASSQGAGYSNQPQHF
-,TRBJ2-5,-,TRBV9,TGTGCCAGCAGCGTCGTCAGGTCAGACGGAAGAATGACCCAGTACTTC,CASSVVRSDGRMTQYF
few,TRBJ1-5,-,TRBV12-3/TRBV12-4,TGTGCCAGCAGTTTAGGACAGGTACCAAATCAGCCCCAGCATTTT,CASSLGQVPNQPQHF
-,TRBJ1-1,-,TRBV3-1,TGTGCCAGCAGCCAAGATAGCCCCTCGCGCCGCAGGATTTGCACTGAAGCTTTCTTT,CASSQDSPSRRRICTEAFF
-,TRBJ1-3,-,TRBV7-4,TGTGCCAGCAGCCATACAGGGTTGGGAAACACCATATATTTT,CASSHTGLGNTIYF
-,TRBJ2-2,-,TRBV5-1,TGCGCCAGCAGCCAAGTCAAGCCTACAACCGGGGAGCTGTTTTTT,CASSQVKPTTGELFF
-,TRBJ1-6,-,TRBV12-3/TRBV12-4,TGTGCCAGCAGCGCCGACCCGCGCGGGAATTCACCCCTCCACTTT,CASSADPRGNSPLHF
-,TRBJ2-5,TRBD1,TRBV7-4,TGTGCCAGCGGCGTCAGGGGGCCGGCACCCCAGGCGACCCAGTACTTC,CASGVRGPAPQATQYF
many,TRBJ1-3,-,TRBV2,TGTGCCAGCAGTGGGCAGGGCGGAGGAAACACCATATATTTT,CASSGQGGGNTIYF
-,TRBJ2-7,-,TRBV7-2,TGTGCCAGCAGCTTGTTGACAGGCCCCTACGAGCAGTACTTC,CASSLLTGPYEQYF
-,TRBJ1-2,-,TRBV20-1,TGCAGTGCCCCCCCCAAGGACACTGCGAATGGCTACACCTTC,CSAPPKDTANGYTF
many,TRBJ2-1,-,TRBV2,TGTGCCAGCACTCAGGGGTACAATGAGCAGTTCTTC,CASTQGYNEQFF
-,TRBJ1-6,-,TRBV7-2,TGTGCCAGCAGCTTACGAGCAGGGAACGAGCAGTACTTCTTT,CASSLRAGNEQYFF
many,TRBJ2-7,TRBD1,TRBV13,TGTGCCACGACCCTCCGGGACAGGACCTACGAGCAGTACTTC,CATTLRDRTYEQYF
-,TRBJ2-7,-,TRBV5-1,TGTGCCAGCAGCAGGCGCACCTACGAGCAGTACTTC,CASSRRTYEQYF
-,TRBJ2-5,TRBD1,TRBV24-1,TGTGCCAGCAGCGTATCGGCAGGGGGCCATACCCAAGAGACCCAGTACTTC,CASSVSAGGHTQETQYF
-,TRBJ2-2,TRBD2,TRBV7-8,TGTGCCAGCAGCTTAGGACTAGCGGGGGCAGTCGGGGAGCTGTTTTTT,CASSLGLAGAVGELFF
once,TRBJ2-5,-,TRBV12-3/TRBV12-4,TGTGCCAGCAGTTTAGATACAGAAGGAGAGACCCAGTACTTC,CASSLDTEGETQYF
-,TRBJ1-1,-,TRBV15,TGTGCCACCAGCATAGATACGAAGAACACTGAAGCTTTCTTT,CATSIDTKNTEAFF
-,TRBJ1-2,TRBD1,TRBV7-2,TGTGCCAGCAGCAGGGTCACAGGGGATCCTCACCCCCAGTTC,CASSRVTGDPHPQF
-,TRBJ2-7,-,TRBV5-1,TGCGCCAGCAGCATCCACGTGGACGAGCAGTACTTC,CASSIHVDEQYF
-,TRBJ1-2,TRBD1,TRBV12-3/TRBV12-4,TGTGCCAGCAGGGTGGACAGGGGAATCTATGGCTACACCTTC,CASRVDRGIYGYTF
once,TRBJ2-3,TRBD1,TRBV24-1,TGTGCCACCAGTGATCCGGGACAGGCTGTAGTAGATACGCAGTATTTT,CATSDPGQAVVDTQYF
many,TRBJ2-3,-,TRBV5-4,TGTGCCAGCAGCTCTCGACAGGTTGGGGGAGATACGCAGTATTTT,CASSSRQVGGDTQYF
-,TRBJ2-1,-,TRBV11-2,TGTGCCAGCAGCTCAGGGACGGGCACGTTCTTC,CASSSGTGTFF
many,TRBJ1-1,-,TRBV6-1,TGTGCCAGCAGTGCGCAGCCGAACACTGAAGCTTTCTTT,CASSAQPNTEAFF
-,TRBJ1-1,-,TRBV7-6,TGTGCCAGCAGCTTTTGGGATAACCCCGAAGCTTTTTTT,CASSFWDNPEAFF
once,TRBJ2-5,-,TRBV20-1,TGCAGTGCTCAAAGACGGTCCACTGAAGAGACCCAGTACTTC,CSAQRRSTEETQYF
-,TRBJ1-6,-,TRBV7-2,TGTGCCAGCAGCCCTTCTATGGGCCCCCCTGGGATCTATTTT,CASSPSMGPPGIYF
-,TRBJ2-2,-,TRBV7-2,TGCGCCAGCAGGCAAGGTGAGAATACCGCTGAGCTGTTTTTT,CASRQGENTAELFF
-,TRBJ2-5,TRBD1,TRBV2,TGTGCCAGCAGCGATCCGGGACAGAAGACTGAGTACTTC,CASSDPGQKTEYF
-,TRBJ2-7,-,TRBV15,TGTGCTGAAGACAGAAGTTCCGGGCCCCAGCAGTACTTC,CAEDRSSGPQQYF
-,TRBJ1-5,-,TRBV7-3,TGTGCCAGCAGCTTACCGGCAGATACGCAGCATTTTGATTTT,CASSLPADTQHFDF
-,TRBJ2-1,TRBD1,TRBV7-3,TGTGCCAGCAGTCACAGGGGTCGGGCCTACAATGAGCAGTTCTTC,CASSHRGRAYNEQFF
-,TRBJ2-3,-,TRBV19,TGTGCCAGTAGTACACCGGGATCTAGGACAGATACGCAGTATTTT,CASSTPGSRTDTQYF
-,TRBJ2-2,-,TRBV9,TGTGCCAGCAGCTACAGGGGAGGGGGGGCTTCGGGGGAGCTGTTTTTT,CASSYRGGGASGELFF